A single sample gave rise to the 6 T cell receptor beta chains below, sequenced in a study of regulatory T cells. Study-wide findings and caveats: Hydrophobic residues at CDR3 positions 6 and 7 were enriched in conventional CD4+ T cells of CD3G-deficient patients.

These TCRs are of unknown antigen specificity. Amplification used 52 TRBV primers and 13 TRBJ primers. The table came from immunoSEQ multiplex PCR; TCRdb's copy has only in-frame clones and leaves some out. The sample lists tens of thousands of clones, around nine tenths occurring once. Sequenced material: conventional CD4+ T cells sorted from blood. These receptors were collected from a child aged 5-17 years with CD3G deficiency.

The chain links TRBV28 to TRBJ2-1; 7 bases line up with TRBD2. CDR1 is MDHEN and CDR2 is SYDVKM in the germline V gene. The trim removed 8 bases at V and 1 base at J, leaving 11 bases unmatched. CDR3 length: 16 amino acids. CDR3 in DNA: TGTGCCAGCGGGGGGGAGGGCCCCACTTCCTACAATGAGCAGTTCTTC. Its translation is CASGGEGPTSYNEQFF.

The chain is built from TRBV11-2 and TRBJ1-1; possible D gene TRBD1, 5 bases. The germline V gene encodes CDR1 SGHAT and CDR2 FQNNGV. CDR3 size: 13 residues. The germline V and J ends were trimmed by 3 bases and 5 bases, with 10 bases remaining between them. In DNA, the CDR3 is TGTGCCAGCAGCTTTGGGGCGCGGACTGAAGCTTTCTTT. Translating it yields CASSFGARTEAFF. Based on the CDR3 plus reference TRBV11-2 and TRBJ1-1, the full variable domain is EAGVAQSPRYKIIEKRQSVAFWCNPISGHATLYWYQQILGQGPKLLIQFQNNGVVDDSQLPKDRFSAERLKGVDSTLKIQPAKLEDSAVYLCASSFGARTEAFFGQGTRLTVV.

This clone was recorded a few times. This rearrangement joins TRBV6-1 to TRBJ2-1; D gene ambiguous. V was clipped by 2 bases and J by 10 bases, with 12 bases between them. Germline V CDR1 and CDR2: MNHNS, SASEGT. This CDR3 has 13 amino acids. CDR3 in amino acids: CASSETMVREQFF. CDR3 DNA sequence: TGTGCCAGCAGTGAAACTATGGTACGAGAGCAGTTCTTC.

This chain uses TRBV10-3 with TRBJ2-7; TRBD1 aligns across 9 bases. Germline lookup yields CDR1 ENHRY and CDR2 SYGVKD. The CDR3 contains 15 residues. J gave up 5 bases and V 10 bases, and 15 bases lay outside the gene matches. The CDR3 DNA follows: TGTGCCACCGGATCCCGAGACAGGGGGATCCACGAGCAGTACTTC. Amino acid sequence: CATGSRDRGIHEQYF.

This clone has just one count. This sequence joins TRBV5-1 and TRBJ1-4; tentatively, D is TRBD1 (5 bases). This CDR3 comprises 14 residues. Per germline, CDR1 SGHRS and CDR2 YFSETQ. Trimming took off 0 bases at V and 8 bases at J, with 11 bases between the two ends. CDR3 loop: CASSLVPGSEKLFF. CDR3 bases: TGCGCCAGCAGCTTGGTGCCAGGGAGCGAAAAACTGTTTTTT. The variable domain in full, with the rest retrieved from reference TRBV5-1 and TRBJ1-4, is KAGVTQTPRYLIKTRGQQVTLSCSPISGHRSVSWYQQTPGQGLQFLFEYFSETQRNKGNFPGRFSGRQFSNSRSEMNVSTLELGDSALYLCASSLVPGSEKLFFGSGTQLSVL.

The chain combines TRBV6-1 with TRBJ2-1; 9 positions match TRBD1. The V gene's germline CDR1 is MNHNS and CDR2 SASEGT. J gave up 3 bases and V 9 bases, and 3 bases lay outside the gene matches. The CDR3 is 13 amino acids. This CDR3 is CASGQGNYNEQFF. The DNA for the CDR3 is TGTGCCAGTGGACAGGGGAACTACAATGAGCAGTTCTTC.